The rows below give T cell receptor beta chains drawn from one sample of a study of blood T cell repertoires in COVID-19. Sequencing used immunoSEQ multiplex PCR; TCRdb keeps in-frame clones, though not all of them. This sample has 250,000 to 350,000 clones; around 81% occur once, and the top ten carry roughly 14%. Sequencing was done on a sample of peripheral blood. The receptors were sampled from an older person with COVID-19, enrolled during active disease. The CDR3 runs from the conserved cysteine through the conserved F or W. D genes are given only for firm matches.

j_call: TRBJ2-7
v_call: TRBV2
d_call: .
cdr3_nt: TGTGCCAGCAGTGCGTCGACAGGGAGGTTTTTCGAGCAGTACTTC
cdr3_aa: CASSASTGRFFEQYF

j_call: TRBJ1-2
v_call: TRBV7-2
d_call: .
cdr3_nt: TGTGCCAGCAGCTCAGGGGTACAATTAGGCTACACCTTC
cdr3_aa: CASSSGVQLGYTF

j_call: TRBJ2-3
v_call: TRBV18
d_call: .
cdr3_nt: TGTGCCAGCTCACAACTATTCACAGATACGCAGTATTTT
cdr3_aa: CASSQLFTDTQYF

j_call: TRBJ2-5
v_call: TRBV7-7
d_call: .
cdr3_nt: TGTGCCAGCAGCTTAGATCAGGGCTCAGAGACCCAGTACTTC
cdr3_aa: CASSLDQGSETQYF

j_call: TRBJ1-6
v_call: TRBV6-5
d_call: TRBD1
cdr3_nt: TGTGCCAGCAGTTACGAGGGGACAGGCTGGTCACCCCTCCACTTT
cdr3_aa: CASSYEGTGWSPLHF

j_call: TRBJ1-2
v_call: TRBV11-2
d_call: TRBD1
cdr3_nt: TGTGCCAGCAGCTTGGACAGGGAGTCTAACTATGGCTACACCTTC
cdr3_aa: CASSLDRESNYGYTF

j_call: TRBJ2-7
v_call: TRBV28
d_call: TRBD2
cdr3_nt: TGTGCCAGCACCCACTCCAGACTAGCGGGACGTGGCGAGCAGTACTTC
cdr3_aa: CASTHSRLAGRGEQYF

j_call: TRBJ2-5
v_call: TRBV5-6
d_call: .
cdr3_nt: TGTGCCAGCAGCACGCGCGTTGAAGAGACCCAGTACTTC
cdr3_aa: CASSTRVEETQYF

j_call: TRBJ1-2
v_call: TRBV20-1
d_call: .
cdr3_nt: TGCAGTGCAAGCATCTATGGCTACACCTTC
cdr3_aa: CSASIYGYTF

j_call: TRBJ2-1
v_call: TRBV7-9
d_call: TRBD2
cdr3_nt: TGTGCCAGCAGTCCAATCTCGCTAGCGGATGAGCAGTTCTTC
cdr3_aa: CASSPISLADEQFF

j_call: TRBJ1-4
v_call: TRBV6-5
d_call: TRBD1
cdr3_nt: TGTGCCAGCGGGAGAACAGGGGTGGAGGAAAAACTGTTTTTT
cdr3_aa: CASGRTGVEEKLFF

j_call: TRBJ2-7
v_call: TRBV10-3
d_call: TRBD2
cdr3_nt: TGTGCCATCGGAAAACCGGGGGGGCCCAACTACGAGCAGTACTTC
cdr3_aa: CAIGKPGGPNYEQYF

j_call: TRBJ2-7
v_call: TRBV6-5
d_call: TRBD2
cdr3_nt: TGTGCCAGCGTACGAGGCGGGAGCGGGGTCTACGAGCAGTACTTC
cdr3_aa: CASVRGGSGVYEQYF

j_call: TRBJ2-2
v_call: TRBV29-1
d_call: TRBD2
cdr3_nt: TGCAGCGCTGGGACTAGTTGGGCCGGGGAGCTGTTTTTT
cdr3_aa: CSAGTSWAGELFF

j_call: TRBJ2-2
v_call: TRBV30
d_call: TRBD2
cdr3_nt: TGTGCCTGGAGGGGGATAGCGGGAGGGGCCGGGGAGCTGTTTTTT
cdr3_aa: CAWRGIAGGAGELFF

j_call: TRBJ2-3
v_call: TRBV5-1
d_call: .
cdr3_nt: TGCGCCAGCAGCTTGGTCCTACAGGACCCGCAGTATTTT
cdr3_aa: CASSLVLQDPQYF